This note documents a single T cell receptor beta chain sequence. The DNA is omitted, as the CDR3 cannot be located on it reliably, and the CDR3 follows TCRdb's listing. Germline loops: CDR1 SGDLS, CDR2 YYNGEE. A total of 16 residues make up the CDR3, ends included. This sample is drawn from a study of CD8+CD57+ T cells in acquired aplastic anemia. For CDR3 and TCR beta VDJ profiling, genomic DNA was the template used. MiXCR, run by TCRdb on the reads, gives a single entry per CDR3 protein. The sample carries around 250,000 distinct CDR3 sequences, around 82% recorded once. The sequenced patients had an expansion of CD8+CD57+ cells seen by flow cytometry. Severe acquired aplastic anemia was present in all patients.

The receptor's source is a human donor with aplastic anemia. V is TRBV9 and J is TRBJ2-7. Input material: sorted CD4+, CD8+, or CD8+CD57+ T cells (not recorded which) from PBMCs. CDR3 region: CASSAGSDTQYFEQYV.